These T cell receptor beta chains were read from a single sample in a study of T cell changes during pregnancy in multiple sclerosis. Produced via immunoSEQ multiplex PCR; TCRdb's table is partial and in-frame only. This table holds 70,000 or so clones, roughly 91% found once. Here the sequenced sample was CD4+ T cells from peripheral blood mononuclear cells, taken after pregnancy. The receptors shown here come from a female donor with multiple sclerosis, enrolled in a pregnancy study. Both conserved end residues are trimmed from each CDR3. Only some rows state a clone size, as once, few, many or a class for expanded clones.

J gene: TRBJ2-7; clone size: -; V gene: TRBV18; CDR3 length: 11; CDR3 protein: ASASQQGDEQY
J gene: TRBJ2-1; clone size: -; V gene: TRBV5-1; CDR3 length: 13; CDR3 protein: ASSLSAGGYNEQF
J gene: TRBJ1-3; clone size: -; V gene: TRBV7-9; CDR3 length: 10; CDR3 protein: ASSLGGNTIY
J gene: TRBJ1-2; clone size: -; V gene: TRBV5-4; CDR3 length: 10; CDR3 protein: ASSIQGQQNT
J gene: TRBJ2-7; clone size: once; V gene: TRBV10-3; CDR3 length: 12; CDR3 protein: AISESTVPGQQY
J gene: TRBJ2-7; clone size: -; V gene: TRBV6-6; CDR3 length: 11; CDR3 protein: ASSSRGQAEQY
J gene: TRBJ1-5; clone size: -; V gene: TRBV4-1; CDR3 length: 14; CDR3 protein: ASSQGTRGRDQPQH
J gene: TRBJ1-2; clone size: -; V gene: TRBV11-2; CDR3 length: 11; CDR3 protein: ASSLGRQGGYT
J gene: TRBJ2-2; clone size: -; V gene: TRBV4-2; CDR3 length: 14; CDR3 protein: ASSQVTGANTGELF
J gene: TRBJ2-1; clone size: -; V gene: TRBV2; CDR3 length: 9; CDR3 protein: ASTGGYEQF
J gene: TRBJ2-2; clone size: -; V gene: TRBV2; CDR3 length: 14; CDR3 protein: ASRGPGTSGVNKLF
J gene: TRBJ1-2; clone size: -; V gene: TRBV19; CDR3 length: 14; CDR3 protein: ASSYFTGQANYGYT
J gene: TRBJ1-5; clone size: -; V gene: TRBV27; CDR3 length: 12; CDR3 protein: ASSPTYSNQPQH
J gene: TRBJ1-1; clone size: -; V gene: TRBV29-1; CDR3 length: 10; CDR3 protein: SVDDRNTEAF
J gene: TRBJ2-7; clone size: -; V gene: TRBV9; CDR3 length: 14; CDR3 protein: ASSAVGGESGNEQY
J gene: TRBJ1-4; clone size: -; V gene: TRBV10-3; CDR3 length: 12; CDR3 protein: ATKLDSLNEKLF
J gene: TRBJ2-5; clone size: -; V gene: TRBV6-1; CDR3 length: 13; CDR3 protein: ATNTFRGDQETQY
J gene: TRBJ2-7; clone size: -; V gene: TRBV14; CDR3 length: 9; CDR3 protein: ASSQGLVQY
J gene: TRBJ1-4; clone size: -; V gene: TRBV19; CDR3 length: 14; CDR3 protein: ASSSQTGVLNEKLF
J gene: TRBJ2-7; clone size: -; V gene: TRBV5-6; CDR3 length: 13; CDR3 protein: ASSLARWVAYEQY
J gene: TRBJ2-3; clone size: -; V gene: TRBV18; CDR3 length: 13; CDR3 protein: ASSRTGAYTDTQY
J gene: TRBJ1-1; clone size: -; V gene: TRBV30; CDR3 length: 11; CDR3 protein: AWGGSMDTEAF
J gene: TRBJ1-1; clone size: -; V gene: TRBV4-1; CDR3 length: 15; CDR3 protein: ASSQDATGGLGTEAF
J gene: TRBJ2-7; clone size: -; V gene: TRBV7-2; CDR3 length: 13; CDR3 protein: ASSLAGQGANEQY
J gene: TRBJ1-1; clone size: -; V gene: TRBV10-3; CDR3 length: 12; CDR3 protein: AISEPGRGTEAF
J gene: TRBJ1-2; clone size: -; V gene: TRBV5-5; CDR3 length: 13; CDR3 protein: ASSFGQLANYGYT
J gene: TRBJ2-5; clone size: -; V gene: TRBV29-1; CDR3 length: 11; CDR3 protein: SIRTGGEETQY
J gene: TRBJ1-1; clone size: -; V gene: TRBV27; CDR3 length: 13; CDR3 protein: ASSRTTGLNTEAF
J gene: TRBJ1-1; clone size: -; V gene: TRBV5-1; CDR3 length: 12; CDR3 protein: ASKSSGGRTEAF
J gene: TRBJ2-3; clone size: -; V gene: TRBV29-1; CDR3 length: 12; CDR3 protein: SVEVSGGPDTQY
J gene: TRBJ2-7; clone size: -; V gene: TRBV6-5; CDR3 length: 13; CDR3 protein: ASSYASGSNYEQY
J gene: TRBJ1-1; clone size: -; V gene: TRBV7-8; CDR3 length: 13; CDR3 protein: ASSLIQGKNTEAF
J gene: TRBJ1-4; clone size: -; V gene: TRBV15; CDR3 length: 12; CDR3 protein: ATSPQGPNEKLF
J gene: TRBJ2-1; clone size: -; V gene: TRBV19; CDR3 length: 9; CDR3 protein: ASGSYNEQF
J gene: TRBJ2-1; clone size: -; V gene: TRBV5-5; CDR3 length: 15; CDR3 protein: ASSLKGLGEGYNEQF
J gene: TRBJ2-7; clone size: -; V gene: TRBV6-1; CDR3 length: 9; CDR3 protein: ASRAKHEQY
J gene: TRBJ1-2; clone size: -; V gene: TRBV5-4; CDR3 length: 12; CDR3 protein: ASSLVGQTYGYT
J gene: TRBJ2-1; clone size: -; V gene: TRBV30; CDR3 length: 11; CDR3 protein: AFGRLAGGRQF
J gene: TRBJ2-1; clone size: -; V gene: TRBV6-1; CDR3 length: 12; CDR3 protein: ASRLSGSYNEQF
J gene: TRBJ2-7; clone size: -; V gene: TRBV27; CDR3 length: 11; CDR3 protein: ASSTTTGYEQY
J gene: TRBJ1-4; clone size: -; V gene: TRBV27; CDR3 length: 12; CDR3 protein: ASSKGQGAGKLF
J gene: TRBJ2-7; clone size: -; V gene: TRBV11-2; CDR3 length: 14; CDR3 protein: ASSTRTSGLVGEQY
J gene: TRBJ2-1; clone size: once; V gene: TRBV27; CDR3 length: 13; CDR3 protein: ASSGLGGRGNEQF
J gene: TRBJ1-1; clone size: -; V gene: TRBV28; CDR3 length: 11; CDR3 protein: ASSSGANTEAF
J gene: TRBJ2-2; clone size: -; V gene: TRBV5-6; CDR3 length: 14; CDR3 protein: ASSLMSAGNTGELF
J gene: TRBJ2-5; clone size: -; V gene: TRBV20-1; CDR3 length: 9; CDR3 protein: SPGFQETQY
J gene: TRBJ2-3; clone size: -; V gene: TRBV6-8; CDR3 length: 14; CDR3 protein: ASSYSRAFSTDTQY
J gene: TRBJ1-6; clone size: -; V gene: TRBV18; CDR3 length: 13; CDR3 protein: ASSLQDRAGSPLH
J gene: TRBJ2-3; clone size: -; V gene: TRBV28; CDR3 length: 12; CDR3 protein: ASCRRTGADTQY
J gene: TRBJ1-2; clone size: -; V gene: TRBV5-4; CDR3 length: 12; CDR3 protein: ASSSLGLTYGYT
J gene: TRBJ2-7; clone size: -; V gene: TRBV28; CDR3 length: 9; CDR3 protein: ASPRAGGWG
J gene: TRBJ1-2; clone size: -; V gene: TRBV4-2; CDR3 length: 15; CDR3 protein: ASSQGERVSGNYGYT
J gene: TRBJ2-7; clone size: -; V gene: TRBV6-1; CDR3 length: 13; CDR3 protein: ASRTDRAPSYEQY
J gene: TRBJ2-2; clone size: -; V gene: TRBV2; CDR3 length: 12; CDR3 protein: ASKGLWNTGELF
J gene: TRBJ1-5; clone size: -; V gene: TRBV2; CDR3 length: 13; CDR3 protein: ASRDRDSSRQPQH
J gene: TRBJ2-2; clone size: -; V gene: TRBV19; CDR3 length: 15; CDR3 protein: ATRSLGQGPNTGELF
J gene: TRBJ1-6; clone size: -; V gene: TRBV30; CDR3 length: 11; CDR3 protein: AWARDPNSPLH